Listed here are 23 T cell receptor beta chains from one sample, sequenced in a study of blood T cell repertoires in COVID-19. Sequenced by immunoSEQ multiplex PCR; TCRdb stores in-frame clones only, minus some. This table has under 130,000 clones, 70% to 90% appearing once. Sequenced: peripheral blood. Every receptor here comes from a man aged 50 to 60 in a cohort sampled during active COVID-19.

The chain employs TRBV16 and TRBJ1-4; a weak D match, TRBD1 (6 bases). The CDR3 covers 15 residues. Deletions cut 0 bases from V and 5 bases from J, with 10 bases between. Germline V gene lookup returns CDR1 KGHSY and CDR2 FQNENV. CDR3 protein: CASSQSDSENEKLFF. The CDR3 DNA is TGTGCCAGCAGCCAATCGGACAGCGAGAATGAAAAACTGTTTTTT.

CDR3 coding DNA: TGTGCCAGCAGCCAGACTAGTAGGCCAGAGACCCAGTACTTC. It translates to CASSQTSRPETQYF. The chain couples TRBV7-9 to TRBJ2-5; weak D call: TRBD2 (6 bases). CDR1 and CDR2 (germline): SEHNR, FQNEAQ (reference sequence). The CDR3 extends over 14 amino acids. V shed 5 bases and J shed 4 bases, with 14 bases lying between them.

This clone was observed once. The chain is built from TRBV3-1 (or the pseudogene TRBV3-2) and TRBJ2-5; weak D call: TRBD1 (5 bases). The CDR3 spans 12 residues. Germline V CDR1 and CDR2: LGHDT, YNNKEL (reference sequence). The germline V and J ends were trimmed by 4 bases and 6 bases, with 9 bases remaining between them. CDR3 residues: CASSLQGKTQYF. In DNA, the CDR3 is TGTGCCAGCAGCCTCCAGGGAAAGACCCAGTACTTC.

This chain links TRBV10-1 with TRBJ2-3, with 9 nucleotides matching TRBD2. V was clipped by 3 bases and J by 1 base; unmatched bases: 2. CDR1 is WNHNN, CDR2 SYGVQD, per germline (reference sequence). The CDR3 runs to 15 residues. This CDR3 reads CASSEAGGRTDTQYF. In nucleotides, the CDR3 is TGCGCCAGCAGTGAAGCGGGGGGTCGCACAGATACGCAGTATTTT.

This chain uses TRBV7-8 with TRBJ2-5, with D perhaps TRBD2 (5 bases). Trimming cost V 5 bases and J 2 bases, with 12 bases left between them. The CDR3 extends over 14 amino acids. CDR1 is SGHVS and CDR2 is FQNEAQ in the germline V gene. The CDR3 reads CASSAAEVQETQYF. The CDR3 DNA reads TGTGCCAGCAGCGCAGCGGAAGTTCAAGAGACCCAGTACTTC.

The CDR3, as DNA: TGTGCCAGCAGTTACGTCAGGGTGGGAGATACGCAGTATTTT. Protein: CASSYVRVGDTQYF. V and J are TRBV6-6 and TRBJ2-3; weak D call: TRBD1 (5 bases). The CDR3 runs 14 residues. The germline gives CDR1 MNHNY, CDR2 SVGAGI (reference sequence). The V end lost 2 bases, the J end lost 5 bases, and 11 bases lay between the germline ends.

Here the CDR3 reads CASSPMPARGSQPQHF. DNA of the CDR3: TGTGCCAGCAGCCCAATGCCGGCGCGGGGCAGTCAGCCCCAGCATTTT. V is TRBV3-1 (or the pseudogene TRBV3-2) and J is TRBJ1-5, with D possibly TRBD1 on 5 matching bases. V was clipped by 4 bases and J by 6 bases, with 19 bases between them. The CDR3 is 16 amino acids. CDR1 is LGHDT and CDR2 is YNNKEL in the germline V gene (reference sequence).

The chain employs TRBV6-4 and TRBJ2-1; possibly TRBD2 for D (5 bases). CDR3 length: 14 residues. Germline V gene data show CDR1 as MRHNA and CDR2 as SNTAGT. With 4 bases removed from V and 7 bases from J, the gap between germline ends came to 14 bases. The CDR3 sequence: CASSVEIGENEQFF. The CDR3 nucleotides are TGTGCCAGCAGTGTAGAGATTGGGGAGAATGAGCAGTTCTTC.

The CDR3 is CASSVFRGRELNDEQFF. The CDR3, as DNA: TGTGCCAGCAGTGTGTTCAGGGGACGAGAGTTAAATGATGAGCAGTTCTTC. This chain connects TRBV2 to TRBJ2-1; maybe TRBD1 (6 bases). The CDR3 extends over 17 amino acids. The V gene's germline CDR1 is SNHLY and CDR2 FYNNEI. The V end lost 4 bases, the J end lost 8 bases, and 24 bases lay between the germline ends.

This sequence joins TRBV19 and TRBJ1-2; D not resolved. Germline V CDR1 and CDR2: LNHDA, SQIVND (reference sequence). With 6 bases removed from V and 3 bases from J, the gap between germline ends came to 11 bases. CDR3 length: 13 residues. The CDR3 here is CASRILSDYGYTF. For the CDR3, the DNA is TGTGCCAGTAGGATATTATCGGACTATGGCTACACCTTC. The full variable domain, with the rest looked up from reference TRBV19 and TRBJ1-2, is DGGITQSPKYLFRKEGQNVTLSCEQNLNHDAMYWYRQDPGQGLRLIYYSQIVNDFQKGDIAEGYSVSREKKESFPLTVTSAQKNPTAFYLCASRILSDYGYTFGSGTRLTVV.

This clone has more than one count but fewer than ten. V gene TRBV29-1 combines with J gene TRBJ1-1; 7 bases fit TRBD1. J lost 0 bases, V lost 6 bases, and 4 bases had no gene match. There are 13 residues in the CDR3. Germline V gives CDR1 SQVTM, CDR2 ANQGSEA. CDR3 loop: CSVVQGMNTEAFF. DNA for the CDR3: TGCAGCGTCGTACAGGGGATGAACACTGAAGCTTTCTTT. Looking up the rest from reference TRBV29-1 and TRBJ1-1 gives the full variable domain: SAVISQKPSRDICQRGTSLTIQCQVDSQVTMMFWYRQQPGQSLTLIATANQGSEATYESGFVIDKFPISRPNLTFSTLTVSNMSPEDSSIYLCSVVQGMNTEAFFGQGTRLTVV.

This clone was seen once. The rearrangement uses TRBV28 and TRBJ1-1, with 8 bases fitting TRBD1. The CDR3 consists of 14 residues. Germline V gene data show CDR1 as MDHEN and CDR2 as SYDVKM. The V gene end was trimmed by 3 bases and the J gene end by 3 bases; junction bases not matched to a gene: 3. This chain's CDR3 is CASSLPGGYTEAFF. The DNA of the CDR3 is TGTGCCAGCAGTTTGCCAGGGGGCTACACTGAAGCTTTCTTT. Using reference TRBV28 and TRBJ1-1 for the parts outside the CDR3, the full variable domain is DVKVTQSSRYLVKRTGEKVFLECVQDMDHENMFWYRQDPGLGLRLIYFSYDVKMKEKGDIPEGYSVSREKKERFSLILESASTNQTSMYLCASSLPGGYTEAFFGQGTRLTVV.

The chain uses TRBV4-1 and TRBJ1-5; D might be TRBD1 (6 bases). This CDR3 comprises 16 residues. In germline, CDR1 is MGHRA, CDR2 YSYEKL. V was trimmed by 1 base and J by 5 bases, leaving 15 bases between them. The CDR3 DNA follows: TGCGCCAGCAGCCAAGCTGGGGAGGGGGGCTATCAGCCCCAGCATTTT. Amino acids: CASSQAGEGGYQPQHF.

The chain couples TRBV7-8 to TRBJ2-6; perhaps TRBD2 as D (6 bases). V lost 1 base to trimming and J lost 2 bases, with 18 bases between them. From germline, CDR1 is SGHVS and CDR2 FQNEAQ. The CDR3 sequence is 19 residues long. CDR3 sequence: CASSLVWGAGITGANVLTF. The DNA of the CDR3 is TGTGCCAGCAGCTTAGTGTGGGGCGCGGGGATTACTGGGGCCAACGTCCTGACTTTC.

CDR3 loop: CASSVEGITYNEQFF. For the CDR3, the DNA is TGTGCCAGCAGCGTTGAGGGTATTACCTACAATGAGCAGTTCTTC. The chain carries TRBV9 and TRBJ2-1, with D possibly matching TRBD2 (5 bases). Trimming pared 2 bases from V and 2 bases from J, leaving 11 bases between. Germline-derived CDR1 and CDR2 are SGDLS and YYNGEE. The CDR3 contains 15 residues.

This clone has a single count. CDR3 sequence: CASSQVGTSGAVGENIQYF. CDR3 bases: TGTGCCAGCAGCCAAGTCGGGACTAGCGGGGCCGTGGGGGAAAACATTCAGTACTTC. The rearrangement links TRBV3-1 (or the pseudogene TRBV3-2) to TRBJ2-4; 13 bases agree with TRBD2. The CDR3 length is 19 residues. With 1 base clipped from V and 5 bases from J, the junction kept 11 bases outside the gene matches. Germline values: CDR1 LGHDT, CDR2 YNNKEL (reference sequence).

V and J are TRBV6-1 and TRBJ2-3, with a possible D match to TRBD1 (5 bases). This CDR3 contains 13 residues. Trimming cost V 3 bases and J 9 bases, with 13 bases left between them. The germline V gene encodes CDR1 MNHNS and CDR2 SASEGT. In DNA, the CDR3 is TGTGCCAGCAGTGATGGTTTAACAGGCACGCAGTATTTT. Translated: CASSDGLTGTQYF.

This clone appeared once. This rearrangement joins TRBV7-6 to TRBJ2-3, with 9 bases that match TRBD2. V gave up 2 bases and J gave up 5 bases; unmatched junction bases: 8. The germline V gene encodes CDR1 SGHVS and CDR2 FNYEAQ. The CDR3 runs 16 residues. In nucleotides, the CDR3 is TGTGCCAGCAGCTTACGAGGCGGGGGGGCAAGAGATACGCAGTATTTT. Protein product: CASSLRGGGARDTQYF.

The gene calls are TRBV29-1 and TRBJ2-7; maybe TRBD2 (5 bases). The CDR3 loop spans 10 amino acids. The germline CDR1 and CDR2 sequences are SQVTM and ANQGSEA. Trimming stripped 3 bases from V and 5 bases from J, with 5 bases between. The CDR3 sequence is CSVDSDEQYF. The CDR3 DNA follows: TGCAGCGTTGATAGCGACGAGCAGTACTTC.

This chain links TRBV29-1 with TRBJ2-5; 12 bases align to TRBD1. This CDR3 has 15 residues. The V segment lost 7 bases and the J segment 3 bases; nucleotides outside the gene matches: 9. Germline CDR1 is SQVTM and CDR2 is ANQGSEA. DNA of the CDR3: TGCAGCGAACGGGACAGGGGGCGCGGGGAAGAGACCCAGTACTTC. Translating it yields CSERDRGRGEETQYF.

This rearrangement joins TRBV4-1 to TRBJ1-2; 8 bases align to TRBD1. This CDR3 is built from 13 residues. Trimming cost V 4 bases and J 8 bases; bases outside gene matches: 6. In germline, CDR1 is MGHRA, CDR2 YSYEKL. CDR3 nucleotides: TGCGCCAGCAGCCCAGGACAGGGAGAAGGCTACACCTTC. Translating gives CASSPGQGEGYTF.

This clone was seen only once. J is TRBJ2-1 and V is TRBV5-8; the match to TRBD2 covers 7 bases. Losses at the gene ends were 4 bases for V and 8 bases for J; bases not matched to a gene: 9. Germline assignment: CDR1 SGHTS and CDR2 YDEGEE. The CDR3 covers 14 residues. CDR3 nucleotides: TGTGCCAGCAGCCAAACGGGGGGATTGCATGAGCAGTTCTTC. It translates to CASSQTGGLHEQFF.

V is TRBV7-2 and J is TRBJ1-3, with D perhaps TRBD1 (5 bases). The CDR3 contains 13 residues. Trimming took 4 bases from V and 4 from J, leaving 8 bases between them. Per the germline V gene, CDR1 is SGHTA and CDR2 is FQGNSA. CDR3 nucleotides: TGTGCCAGCAGCTCTTCAGGGGGAAACACCATATATTTT. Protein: CASSSSGGNTIYF.